The 21 T cell receptor beta chains below all came from one sample that was sequenced in a study of T cell responses to AZD1222 COVID-19 vaccine. The method was immunoSEQ multiplex PCR; TCRdb's version includes in-frame clones alone and lacks a portion of them. Of more than 150,000 clones in the sample, 92% were seen once. The sequencing here drew on peripheral blood, taken 28 days after the second AZD1222 dose. Every receptor here comes from an adult who received the AZD1222 COVID-19 vaccine.

This clone was counted a single time. V usage is TRBV4-1 and J usage is TRBJ1-3; weak D call: TRBD1 (5 bases). Trimming cost V 1 base and J 0 bases, with 10 bases left between them. From germline, CDR1 is MGHRA and CDR2 YSYEKL. CDR3 length: 16 amino acids. In DNA, the CDR3 is TGCGCCAGCAGCCAAGGAAGACAGTCCTCTGGAAACACCATATATTTT. It translates to CASSQGRQSSGNTIYF.

The chain links TRBV2 to TRBJ2-7; 9 nucleotides match TRBD1. This CDR3 contains 14 residues. CDR1 is SNHLY, CDR2 FYNNEI, per germline. The V gene end was trimmed by 3 bases and the J gene end by 1 base; junction bases not matched to a gene: 1. The CDR3 bases are TGTGCCAGCAGTGATGGGACAGGGTCCTACGAGCAGTACTTC. Amino acids: CASSDGTGSYEQYF.

This clone has a handful of counts. The chain carries TRBV15 and TRBJ2-2; 10 positions agree with TRBD2. The junction had 11 bases not matched to a gene; V was cut back by 0 bases and J by 4 bases. CDR1 LNHNV and CDR2 YYDKDF come from the germline V gene (reference sequence). The length of the CDR3 is 19 residues. CDR3 sequence (DNA): TGTGCCACCAGCAGAGATATTGGAGCTAGCGGGAGACCCACCGGGGAGCTGTTTTTT. Amino acid sequence: CATSRDIGASGRPTGELFF.

The DNA for the CDR3 is TGTGCCATCAGTGAGCCTAGCTCATACTCCTACGAGCAGTACTTC. This gives the protein CAISEPSSYSYEQYF. V is TRBV10-3 and J is TRBJ2-7; D possibly corresponds to TRBD2 (5 bases). Germline assignment: CDR1 ENHRY and CDR2 SYGVKD. Between the trimmed V and J ends, which lost 2 bases and 0 bases, there was a span of 11 bases. This CDR3 spans 15 amino acids.

This clone has only a few counts. The V and J genes are TRBV10-3 and TRBJ1-6, with D unclear. CDR1 ENHRY and CDR2 SYGVKD come from the germline V gene. This CDR3 comprises 14 residues. V dropped 10 bases and J dropped 5 bases, with 15 bases sitting between them. Written as DNA, the CDR3 is TGTGCCACCCGAGTTCAGCGAGATAATTCACCCCTCCACTTT. This translates into CATRVQRDNSPLHF.

The V gene is TRBV21-1, the J gene TRBJ2-7; the listed D gene, TRBD2, was not tested against the DNA. TRBV21-1 is a pseudogene locus. The CDR3 extends over 12 amino acids. CDR3 coding DNA: TGTGCCATCACCCTCGGGAACCCCGAGCAGTACTTC. It translates to CAITLGNPEQYF.

The CDR3 loop is CASSFGGGELFF. In DNA, the CDR3 is TGTGCCAGCAGTTTCGGGGGTGGGGAGCTGTTTTTT. The chain links TRBV12-3 or TRBV12-4 to TRBJ2-2, with D perhaps TRBD2 (6 bases). V shed 3 bases and J shed 8 bases, with 7 bases lying between them. The CDR3 has 12 residues.

This rearrangement joins TRBV30 to TRBJ2-7; perhaps D is TRBD1 or TRBD2 (5 bases each). The CDR3 sequence is 13 residues long. The germline V gene encodes CDR1 GTSNPN and CDR2 SVGIG (reference sequence). Between the trimmed V and J ends, which lost 5 bases and 6 bases, there was a span of 17 bases. The CDR3 here is CAWQFTGDGEQYF. The CDR3 DNA reads as TGTGCCTGGCAATTCACCGGGGACGGCGAGCAGTACTTC.

The chain employs TRBV20-1 and TRBJ2-5, with D unresolved. Trimming took off 6 bases at V and 5 bases at J, with 7 bases between the two ends. The CDR3 consists of 10 residues. Germline CDR1 and CDR2: DFQATT and SNEGSKA (reference sequence). This CDR3 is CSASGETQYF. CDR3 DNA: TGCAGTGCGTCTGGGGAGACCCAGTACTTC.

This clone has a single count. The rearrangement joins TRBV6-5 to TRBJ2-3; tentative D call: TRBD1 (6 bases). Trimming shortened V by 4 bases and J by 3 bases, and 14 bases separated the two germline ends. This CDR3 comprises 15 residues. Germline V gene sequence: CDR1 MNHEY, CDR2 SVGAGI. In DNA, the CDR3 is TGTGCCAGCAGTTCTTTGGGGGCGGGTACAGATACGCAGTATTTT. This translates into CASSSLGAGTDTQYF.

The rearrangement uses TRBV27 and TRBJ1-3; D not resolved. This CDR3 has 14 residues. V was cut by 3 bases and J by 1 base, with 7 bases left in between. Germline values: CDR1 MNHEY, CDR2 SMNVEV (reference sequence). In DNA, the CDR3 is TGTGCCAGCAGTTTGTCCGAATCTGGAAACACCATATATTTT. Its translation: CASSLSESGNTIYF.

V and J are TRBV29-1 and TRBJ1-2; D remains unclear. The V gene lost 1 base and the J gene lost 4 bases, with 19 bases spanning the gap. The germline V gene has CDR1 SQVTM and CDR2 ANQGSEA. The CDR3 is 16 amino acids. The CDR3 here is CSVEVESTPRSYGYTF. The CDR3 region has the DNA TGCAGCGTTGAAGTTGAGTCTACACCTCGAAGCTATGGCTACACCTTC.

The chain links TRBV7-9 to TRBJ2-7, with 7 nucleotides matching TRBD1. After removal of 5 bases from V and 6 bases from J, the junction contained 4 bases not matched to a gene. This CDR3 spans 12 amino acids. CDR1 SEHNR and CDR2 FQNEAQ come from the germline V gene (reference sequence). This CDR3 reads CASSSTGAEQYF. The CDR3 coding sequence is TGTGCCAGCAGCAGCACAGGGGCCGAGCAGTACTTC.

This chain links TRBV7-9 with TRBJ1-4, with a tentative D call TRBD1 (6 bases). The CDR3 is 14 amino acids. CDR1 and CDR2 from the germline V gene are SEHNR and FQNEAQ (reference sequence). Trimming cost V 2 bases and J 3 bases, with 7 bases left between them. The DNA for the CDR3 is TGTGCCAGCAGCTTACAGGGGCCTAATGAAAAACTGTTTTTT. This gives the protein CASSLQGPNEKLFF.

This chain connects TRBV6-1 to TRBJ1-5; 9 bases are shared with TRBD1. The CDR3 length is 16 residues. CDR1 is MNHNS and CDR2 is SASEGT in the germline V gene. Germline trimming cut 2 bases from V and 6 bases from J; bases unmatched to any gene: 8. CDR3 region: CASSENLGTGSQPQHF. Written as DNA, the CDR3 is TGTGCCAGCAGTGAAAACCTAGGGACAGGGAGTCAGCCCCAGCATTTT.

The J gene is TRBJ1-6, the V gene TRBV5-6, with 7 bases lining up with TRBD1. The CDR3 length is 15 residues. The V gene's germline CDR1 is SGHDT and CDR2 YYEEEE. J lost 5 bases, V lost 4 bases, and 6 bases had no gene match. In nucleotides, the CDR3 is TGTGCCAGCAGCCTCGGGACAGTTGATAATTCACCCCTCCACTTT. Its protein product is CASSLGTVDNSPLHF.

This clone occurred once. The chain is built from TRBV3-1 (or the pseudogene TRBV3-2) and TRBJ1-1, with D possibly matching TRBD1 (6 bases). The CDR3 spans 13 residues. CDR1 LGHDT and CDR2 YNNKEL come from the germline V gene (reference sequence). V was clipped by 4 bases and J by 3 bases, with 9 bases between them. For the CDR3, the DNA is TGTGCCAGCAGCCTTCGGGGGCACACTGAAGCTTTCTTT. Protein: CASSLRGHTEAFF.

This chain links TRBV12-5 with TRBJ1-1; a weak D match, TRBD1 (6 bases). CDR3 size: 13 residues. V lost 1 base and J lost 8, with 11 bases in between. Germline V gives CDR1 LGHNT, CDR2 FRNRAP. This CDR3 reads CASGLDPGGEAFF. The CDR3 DNA is TGTGCTAGTGGTTTGGACCCTGGGGGCGAAGCTTTCTTT.

This sequence joins TRBV4-2 and TRBJ1-2, with D possibly matching TRBD1 (6 bases). Per the germline V gene, CDR1 is LGHNA and CDR2 is YNFKEQ. The length of the CDR3 is 16 residues. V was clipped by 2 bases and J by 3 bases, with 16 bases between them. CDR3 sequence reads: CASSQLDTGTDYGYTF. DNA of the CDR3: TGTGCCAGCAGCCAACTTGACACAGGGACGGACTATGGCTACACCTTC.

The chain has TRBV6-5 and TRBJ1-1, with 7 nucleotides matching TRBD1. CDR1 MNHEY and CDR2 SVGAGI come from the germline V gene. The CDR3 length is 14 residues. Trimming at V came to 6 bases and at J to 0 bases, leaving 4 bases not matched to a gene. The CDR3 coding sequence is TGTGCCAGCAGAAAGACAGGGATGAACACTGAAGCTTTCTTT. Its protein product is CASRKTGMNTEAFF.

CDR3 in DNA: TGTGCCAGCAGCTCCACGACCGAGGACCAACATATGAACGAGCAGTACTTC. Residues: CASSSTTEDQHMNEQYF. The chain recombines TRBV7-9 with TRBJ2-7; no clear D gene. Germline CDR1 SEHNR, CDR2 FQNEAQ (reference sequence). The ends were cut back, 4 bases at V and 5 bases at J, with 24 bases in the middle. The CDR3 runs to 17 residues.